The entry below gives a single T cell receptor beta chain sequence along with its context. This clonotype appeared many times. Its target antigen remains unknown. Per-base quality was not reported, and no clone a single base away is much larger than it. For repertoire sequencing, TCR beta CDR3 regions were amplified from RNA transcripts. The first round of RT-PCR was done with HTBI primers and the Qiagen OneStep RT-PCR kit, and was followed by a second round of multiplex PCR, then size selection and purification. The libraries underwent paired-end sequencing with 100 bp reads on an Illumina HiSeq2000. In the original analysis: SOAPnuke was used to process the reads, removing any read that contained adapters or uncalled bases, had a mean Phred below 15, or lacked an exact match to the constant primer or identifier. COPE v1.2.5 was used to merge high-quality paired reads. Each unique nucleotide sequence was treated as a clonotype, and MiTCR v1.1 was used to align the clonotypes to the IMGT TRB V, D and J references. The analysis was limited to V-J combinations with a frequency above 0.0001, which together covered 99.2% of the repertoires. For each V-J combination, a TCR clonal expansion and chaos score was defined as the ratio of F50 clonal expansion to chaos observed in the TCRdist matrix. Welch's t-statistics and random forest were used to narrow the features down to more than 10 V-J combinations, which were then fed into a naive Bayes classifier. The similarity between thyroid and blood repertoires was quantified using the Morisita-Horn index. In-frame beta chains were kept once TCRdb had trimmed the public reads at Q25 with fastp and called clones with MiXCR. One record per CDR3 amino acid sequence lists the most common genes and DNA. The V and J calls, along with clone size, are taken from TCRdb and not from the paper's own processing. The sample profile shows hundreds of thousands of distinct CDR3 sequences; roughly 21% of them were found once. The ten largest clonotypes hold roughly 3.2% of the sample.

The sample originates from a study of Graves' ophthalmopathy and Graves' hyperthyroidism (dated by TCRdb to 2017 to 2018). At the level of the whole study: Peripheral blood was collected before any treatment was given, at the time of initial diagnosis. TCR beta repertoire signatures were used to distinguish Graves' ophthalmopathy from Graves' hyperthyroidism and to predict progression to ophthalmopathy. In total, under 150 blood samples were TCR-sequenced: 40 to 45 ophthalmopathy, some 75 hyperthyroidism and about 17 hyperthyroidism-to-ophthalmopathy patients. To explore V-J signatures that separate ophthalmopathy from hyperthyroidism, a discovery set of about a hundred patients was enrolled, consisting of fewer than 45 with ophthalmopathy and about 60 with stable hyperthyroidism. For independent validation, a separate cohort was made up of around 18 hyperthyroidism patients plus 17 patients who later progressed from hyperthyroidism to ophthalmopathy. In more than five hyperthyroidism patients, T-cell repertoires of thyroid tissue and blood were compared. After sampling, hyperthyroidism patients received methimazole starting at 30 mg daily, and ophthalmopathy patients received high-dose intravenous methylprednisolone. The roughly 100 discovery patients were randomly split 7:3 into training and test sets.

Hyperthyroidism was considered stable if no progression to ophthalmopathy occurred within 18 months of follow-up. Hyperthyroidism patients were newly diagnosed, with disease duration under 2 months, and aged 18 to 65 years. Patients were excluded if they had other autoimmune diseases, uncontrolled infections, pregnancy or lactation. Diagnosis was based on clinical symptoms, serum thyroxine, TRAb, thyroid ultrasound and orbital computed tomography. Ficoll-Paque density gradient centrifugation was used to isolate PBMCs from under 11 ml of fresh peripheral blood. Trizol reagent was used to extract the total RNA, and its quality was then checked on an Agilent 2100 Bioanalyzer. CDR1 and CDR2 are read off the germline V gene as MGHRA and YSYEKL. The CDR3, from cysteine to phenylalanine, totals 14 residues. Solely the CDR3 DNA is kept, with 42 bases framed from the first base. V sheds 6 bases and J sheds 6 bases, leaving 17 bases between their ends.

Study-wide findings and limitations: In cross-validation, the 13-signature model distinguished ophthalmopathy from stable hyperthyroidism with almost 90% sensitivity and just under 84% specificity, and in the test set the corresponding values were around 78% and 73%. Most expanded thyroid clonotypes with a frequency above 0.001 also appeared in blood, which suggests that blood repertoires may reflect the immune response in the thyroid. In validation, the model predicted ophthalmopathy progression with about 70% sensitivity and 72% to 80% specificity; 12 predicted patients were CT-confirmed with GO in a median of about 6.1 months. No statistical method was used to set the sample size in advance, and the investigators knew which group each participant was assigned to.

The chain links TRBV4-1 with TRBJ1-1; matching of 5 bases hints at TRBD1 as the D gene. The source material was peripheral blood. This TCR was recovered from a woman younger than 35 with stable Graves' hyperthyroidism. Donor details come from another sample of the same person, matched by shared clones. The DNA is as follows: TGCGCCAGCAGGAGAAGTGGGGGTGGTGCTGAAGCTTTCTTT. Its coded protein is CASRRSGGGAEAFF.